These 21 T cell receptor beta chains were sequenced from one sample in a study of T cells in Graves' hyperthyroidism and ophthalmopathy. Amplified TCR beta CDR3 regions came from RNA transcripts. With the HTBI primer set, the TCR CDR3 went through a first round of RT-PCR. TCRdb reanalysed the multiplex PCR reads using MiXCR and keeps one entry per CDR3 protein. Of over 300,000 distinct CDR3 sequences in the sample, roughly 13% are singletons; the top ten hold 9.5% to 12%. The sample taken for sequencing was blood. The origin of the receptors is a woman in her sixties with Graves' hyperthyroidism.

This clonotype was picked up a small number of times. The junction does not match germline at one end; this may be a read error. CDR3 region: CASSELPGNTICF. CDR3 nucleotide sequence: TGTGCCAGCAGTGAATTGCCGGGAAACACCATATGTTTT. V usage is TRBV6-1 and J usage is TRBJ1-3; D is unresolved. Germline CDR1 MNHNS, CDR2 SASEGT. The CDR3 contains 13 residues.

This clonotype was counted a single time. This chain uses TRBV30 with TRBJ1-1; D not certain. The V gene's germline CDR1 is GTSNPN and CDR2 SVGIG (reference sequence). With 2 bases removed from V and 1 base from J, the gap between germline ends came to 8 bases. The CDR3 extends over 13 amino acids. The DNA of the CDR3 is TGTGCCTGGAGTTCTCAGCCGAACACTGAAGCTTTCTTT. Its translation is CAWSSQPNTEAFF. Drawing the rest from reference TRBV30 and TRBJ1-1, the complete variable domain is SQTIHQWPATLVQPVGSPLSLECTVEGTSNPNLYWYRQAAGRGLQLLFYSVGIGQISSEVPQNLSASRPQDRQFILSSKKLLLSDSGFYLCAWSSQPNTEAFFGQGTRLTVV.

This clonotype was observed many times. The chain links TRBV20-1 to TRBJ2-7; D might be TRBD1 (5 bases). V was pared by 0 bases and J by 2 bases, with 17 bases between. The CDR3 loop spans 16 amino acids. The germline V gene has CDR1 DFQATT and CDR2 SNEGSKA (reference sequence). CDR3 region: CSARDILGATPYEQYF. The DNA of the CDR3 is TGCAGTGCTAGAGATATTCTTGGGGCTACTCCCTACGAGCAGTACTTC.

This clonotype turned up a few times. This sequence joins TRBV6-1 and TRBJ1-6; 7 bases align to TRBD1. The CDR3 runs to 15 residues. CDR1 and CDR2 from the germline V gene are MNHNS and SASEGT. Trimming took 2 bases from V and 9 from J; bases not matched to a gene: 7. In DNA form, the CDR3 reads TGTGCCAGCAGTGAACAAAGACAGGGTCGTTCACCCCTCCACTTT. It is translated as CASSEQRQGRSPLHF.

The CDR3 region has the DNA TGTGCCAGCAGCCTCGGAGTTGGAAAGGAGCAGTTCTTC. Its translation: CASSLGVGKEQFF. The chain carries TRBV7-9 and TRBJ2-1; unclear D gene. Germline assignment: CDR1 SEHNR and CDR2 FQNEAQ (reference sequence). This CDR3 contains 13 residues. V was cut by 5 bases and J by 10 bases, with 15 bases left in between.

CDR3 bases: TGTGCCAGCAGCCTACAGTATAATTCACCCCTCCACTTT. Translation gives CASSLQYNSPLHF. This rearrangement joins TRBV2 to TRBJ1-6; D not resolved. The CDR3 length is 13 residues. Germline CDR1 is SNHLY and CDR2 is FYNNEI. The V gene lost 6 bases and the J gene lost 4 bases, with 7 bases spanning the gap.

This clonotype was recorded many times. The J gene is TRBJ1-3, the V gene TRBV2; perhaps TRBD1 as D (6 bases). The germline V gene encodes CDR1 SNHLY and CDR2 FYNNEI. Trimming left V 7 bases short and J 2 bases short, with 15 bases between. The CDR3 length is 15 residues. The CDR3 bases are TGTGCCAGCACCTTGACAGGTAGCGCTGGAAACACCATATATTTT. Its protein is CASTLTGSAGNTIYF.

The rearrangement joins TRBV19 to TRBJ2-7; 8 positions match TRBD1. Trimming removed 9 bases from V and 5 bases from J; junction bases left unmatched: 9. The CDR3 sequence is 13 residues long. Germline V gene sequence: CDR1 LNHDA, CDR2 SQIVND (reference sequence). CDR3 nucleotide sequence: TGTGCCAGCAGCCTCGCAGGGGGCCACGAGCAGTACTTC. This encodes CASSLAGGHEQYF. The full variable domain, its missing parts supplied by reference TRBV19 and TRBJ2-7, is DGGITQSPKYLFRKEGQNVTLSCEQNLNHDAMYWYRQDPGQGLRLIYYSQIVNDFQKGDIAEGYSVSREKKESFPLTVTSAQKNPTAFYLCASSLAGGHEQYFGPGTRLTVT.

This clonotype was recorded many times. The J gene is TRBJ2-7, the V gene TRBV30; perhaps TRBD2 as D (6 bases). The CDR3 has 14 residues. From germline, CDR1 is GTSNPN and CDR2 SVGIG (reference sequence). The V end was cut by 2 bases, the J end by 2 bases, with 13 bases between. The CDR3 coding sequence is TGTGCCTGGAGTTGGAGGGGACCGGCCTACGAGCAGTACTTC. It specifies CAWSWRGPAYEQYF.

DNA for the CDR3: TGTGCCAGCAGGATCGGGGGGGGCGAGCAGTACTTC. Translating it yields CASRIGGGEQYF. This rearrangement joins TRBV11-3 to TRBJ2-7; 8 bases match TRBD2. This CDR3 is built from 12 residues. Germline assignment: CDR1 SGHNT and CDR2 YENEEA. The trim removed 6 bases at V and 6 bases at J, leaving 4 bases unmatched. Full variable domain (missing parts from reference TRBV11-3 and TRBJ2-7): EAGVVQSPRYKIIEKKQPVAFWCNPISGHNTLYWYLQNLGQGPELLIRYENEEAVDDSQLPKDRFSAERLKGVDSTLKIQPAELGDSAVYLCASRIGGGEQYFGPGTRLTVT.

This clonotype appeared many times. The chain combines TRBV2 with TRBJ2-3, with 8 bases matching TRBD2. Germline-derived CDR1 and CDR2 are SNHLY and FYNNEI. J lost 4 bases, V lost 9 bases, and 6 bases had no gene match. The CDR3 runs to 13 residues. CDR3 sequence: CARAGVGSDTQYF. In DNA, the CDR3 is TGTGCCAGAGCGGGAGTTGGATCAGATACGCAGTATTTT.

This chain joins TRBV20-1 and TRBJ2-3; 13 bases match TRBD2. Germline trimming cut 5 bases from V and 6 bases from J; bases unmatched to any gene: 8. The CDR3 loop spans 15 amino acids. Germline values: CDR1 DFQATT, CDR2 SNEGSKA (reference sequence). The DNA of the CDR3 is TGCAGTGCTCGAGGCGGACTAGCGGGAGCTGATACGCAGTATTTT. Translation gives CSARGGLAGADTQYF.

In its sample, this clonotype was seen many times. The J gene is TRBJ1-6, the V gene TRBV7-6; a weak D match, TRBD1 (6 bases). The CDR3 covers 16 residues. Deletions cut 5 bases from V and 5 bases from J, with 16 bases between. CDR1 and CDR2 from the germline V gene are SGHVS and FNYEAQ. CDR3 bases: TGTGCCAGCAGCCCGATGGACAGTAGGGATAATTCACCCCTCCACTTT. Translating it yields CASSPMDSRDNSPLHF.

Notes on this clonotype: The germline gene is not matched at one end of the junction; a read error may be the cause. The chain employs TRBV30 and TRBJ2-5; no definite D call. Germline CDR1 is GTSNPN and CDR2 is SVGIG (reference sequence). The length of the CDR3 is 13 residues. The CDR3 region is CAWSDGRQETQDF. CDR3 sequence (DNA): TGTGCCTGGAGTGATGGCAGGCAAGAGACCCAGGACTTC.

This clonotype was seen at least ten times. The chain carries TRBV20-1 and TRBJ2-7; the D is unclear. There are 15 residues in the CDR3. V shed 0 bases and J shed 4 bases, with 16 bases lying between them. Germline values: CDR1 DFQATT, CDR2 SNEGSKA (reference sequence). The CDR3 is CSARENWAVSYEQYF. The CDR3 region has the DNA TGCAGTGCTAGAGAGAATTGGGCCGTTAGTTACGAGCAGTACTTC.

The chain has TRBV20-1 and TRBJ2-3; 7 nucleotides line up with TRBD1. The CDR3 covers 14 residues. Trimming cost V 1 base and J 1 base; bases outside gene matches: 2. Germline loops: CDR1 DFQATT, CDR2 SNEGSKA (reference sequence). The chain's CDR3 is CSARGDRRTDTQYF. In DNA, the CDR3 is TGCAGTGCTAGAGGGGACAGACGCACAGATACGCAGTATTTT.

The table lists this clonotype with many counts. The chain couples TRBV5-1 to TRBJ2-1; D may be TRBD2 (6 bases). V was trimmed by 1 base and J by 6 bases, leaving 17 bases between them. Germline loops: CDR1 SGHRS, CDR2 YFSETQ. CDR3 length: 16 amino acids. The CDR3 region is CASSLNGGAFTNEQFF. Written as DNA, the CDR3 is TGCGCCAGCAGCTTGAATGGCGGGGCATTCACCAATGAGCAGTTCTTC.

This clonotype has at least ten counts. The V and J genes are TRBV12-3 or TRBV12-4 and TRBJ2-7; 8 bases fit TRBD1. Losses at the gene ends were 5 bases for V and 1 base for J; bases not matched to a gene: 7. The CDR3 is 15 amino acids. The CDR3 is CASSAGGQASYEQYF. The CDR3 bases are TGTGCCAGCAGTGCAGGGGGACAGGCATCCTACGAGCAGTACTTC.

This clonotype was recorded at least ten times. The rearrangement joins TRBV20-1 to TRBJ2-2, with D possibly TRBD1 on 5 matching bases. Per the germline V gene, CDR1 is DFQATT and CDR2 is SNEGSKA (reference sequence). V was cut by 5 bases and J by 4 bases, with 11 bases left in between. The CDR3 length is 13 residues. CDR3 DNA sequence: TGCAGTGCTTTAGGGGTGCGCACCGGGGAGCTGTTTTTT. This codes for CSALGVRTGELFF.

This clonotype showed up many times. The CDR3, as DNA: TGTGCCAGTAGTATGCTTCCGGTGGTGTGGATTGAAAAACTGTTTTTT. Translation gives CASSMLPVVWIEKLFF. V usage is TRBV19 and J usage is TRBJ1-4; D uncertain. The CDR3 extends over 16 amino acids. The V and J ends lost 3 bases and 7 bases respectively, with 18 bases between them. Per germline, CDR1 LNHDA and CDR2 SQIVND (reference sequence).

This clonotype was observed at least ten times. This chain links TRBV28 with TRBJ2-2; D uncertain. Deletions cut 1 base from V and 5 bases from J, with 8 bases between. Per the germline V gene, CDR1 is MDHEN and CDR2 is SYDVKM. The CDR3 sequence is 14 residues long. The CDR3 DNA follows: TGTGCCAGCAGTTTATCTACATGGACCGGGGAGCTGTTTTTT. It is translated as CASSLSTWTGELFF.